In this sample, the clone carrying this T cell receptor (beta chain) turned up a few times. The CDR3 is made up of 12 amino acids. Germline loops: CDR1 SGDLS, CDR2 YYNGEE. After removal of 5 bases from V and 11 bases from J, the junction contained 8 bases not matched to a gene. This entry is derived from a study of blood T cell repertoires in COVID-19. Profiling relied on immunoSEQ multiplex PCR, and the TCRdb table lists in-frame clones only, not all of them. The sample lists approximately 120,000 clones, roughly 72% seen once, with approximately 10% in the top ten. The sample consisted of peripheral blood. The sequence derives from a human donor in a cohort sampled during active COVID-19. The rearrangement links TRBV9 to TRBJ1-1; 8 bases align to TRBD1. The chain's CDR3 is CASSPGQGLAFF. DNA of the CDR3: TGTGCCAGCAGTCCAGGACAGGGCTTGGCTTTCTTT.